A single sample is the source of the 17 T cell receptor beta chains below, sequenced in a study of response to subunit inactivated influenza vaccine (dated by TCRdb to between 2017 and 2018). Receptor amplification or capture employed RT-PCR. The listed sequencing device is Illumina HiSeq 2500. Starting from the raw public reads, TCRdb applied fastp trimming at Q25, assembled clones with MiXCR and retained in-frame beta chains. One record per CDR3 amino acid sequence lists the most common genes and DNA. The sample contains a few hundred thousand distinct CDR3 sequences, less than 25% of them found a single time. Roughly 10% of the sample is held by the ten biggest clonotypes. The source was PBMCs from blood, collected approximately 20 months after vaccination. These receptors were taken from a man aged 50 to 69 who received an inactivated influenza vaccine. Donor details come from another sample of the same person, matched by shared clones.

The CDR3 loop is CASSLDRPSTEAFF. DNA for the CDR3: TGTGCCAGCAGCCTAGACAGACCCAGCACTGAAGCTTTCTTT. The genes are TRBV4-2 and TRBJ1-1, with D tentatively TRBD1 (5 bases). V lost 4 bases and J 4 bases, leaving 13 bases between the germline ends. Germline V gene sequence: CDR1 LGHNA, CDR2 YNFKEQ. The CDR3 loop spans 14 amino acids.

The chain carries TRBV4-1 and TRBJ2-5; 10 positions agree with TRBD1. V shed 2 bases and J 0 bases; nucleotides not matched to a gene: 3. The CDR3 has 16 amino acids. Germline values: CDR1 MGHRA, CDR2 YSYEKL. The CDR3 coding sequence is TGCGCCAGCAGCCAATGGGACAGGGGTTACCAAGAGACCCAGTACTTC. It yields the protein CASSQWDRGYQETQYF.

The chain links TRBV20-1 to TRBJ1-1; maybe TRBD1 (6 bases). Trimming removed 6 bases at V and 10 bases at J, with 24 bases between. Germline CDR1 and CDR2: DFQATT and SNEGSKA (reference sequence). The CDR3 spans 14 residues. The CDR3 region is CSALRGRAGAGAFF. In DNA, the CDR3 is TGCAGTGCCCTCCGAGGCAGGGCGGGGGCTGGAGCTTTCTTT.

The rearrangement joins TRBV4-2 to TRBJ2-4; D is perhaps TRBD1 (5 bases). The CDR3 runs 13 residues. Trimming removed 3 bases at V and 8 bases at J, with 11 bases between. Germline V lookup: CDR1 LGHNA, CDR2 YNFKEQ. The CDR3 protein is CASSQAGSYIQYF. The CDR3 region has the DNA TGTGCCAGCAGCCAGGCAGGGTCATACATTCAGTACTTC.

The J gene is TRBJ2-3, the V gene TRBV3-1; no clear D. The CDR3 loop spans 17 amino acids. Trimming took 3 bases from V and 3 from J, leaving 19 bases between them. Looked up from germline, CDR1 is LGHDT and CDR2 is YNNKEL (reference sequence). The CDR3 DNA is TGTGCCAGCAGCCAGGACCCTGATCGTTATAGGACAGATACGCAGTATTTT. Protein: CASSQDPDRYRTDTQYF.

This clonotype was counted only a few times. J is TRBJ2-2 and V is TRBV2; D is unclear. Per the germline V gene, CDR1 is SNHLY and CDR2 is FYNNEI. CDR3 length: 14 residues. Trimming removed 8 bases from V and 5 bases from J, with 15 bases in between. The DNA for the CDR3 is TGTGCCAGCTTGGCCGAAGTAAAGACCGGGGAGCTGTTTTTT. It codes for CASLAEVKTGELFF. The full variable domain, its missing parts supplied by reference TRBV2 and TRBJ2-2, is EPEVTQTPSHQVTQMGQEVILRCVPISNHLYFYWYRQILGQKVEFLVSFYNNEISEKSEIFDDQFSVERPDGSNFTLKIRSTKLEDSAMYFCASLAEVKTGELFFGEGSRLTVL.

The CDR3 here is CATSDLKGSGNEQFF. CDR3 DNA sequence: TGTGCCACCAGTGATCTTAAGGGATCGGGTAATGAGCAGTTCTTC. The chain combines TRBV24-1 with TRBJ2-1; no clear D. Germline values: CDR1 KGHDR, CDR2 SFDVKD. Trimming cost V 3 bases and J 7 bases, with 15 bases left between them. The length of the CDR3 is 15 residues.

The V gene is TRBV4-2, the J gene TRBJ2-3; possible D gene TRBD1, 6 bases. CDR1 LGHNA and CDR2 YNFKEQ come from the germline V gene. The CDR3 covers 15 residues. Trimming removed 0 bases at V and 3 bases at J, with 10 bases between. DNA of the CDR3: TGTGCCAGCAGCCAAGAAGGGACATCGACAGATACGCAGTATTTT. This sequence encodes CASSQEGTSTDTQYF.

This rearrangement joins TRBV20-1 to TRBJ1-5; 10 bases map to TRBD1. V shed 5 bases, J shed 6 bases, and the junction held 10 bases outside the gene matches. This CDR3 is built from 15 residues. Germline-derived CDR1 and CDR2 are DFQATT and SNEGSKA (reference sequence). CDR3 loop: CSASKDGTGVQPQHF. DNA for the CDR3: TGCAGTGCTTCCAAGGACGGGACAGGGGTTCAGCCCCAGCATTTT.

This sequence joins TRBV11-2 and TRBJ2-7; unclear D gene. V was shortened by 5 bases and J by 6 bases, with 17 bases between the two germline ends. The CDR3 loop spans 14 amino acids. In germline, CDR1 is SGHAT, CDR2 FQNNGV. The DNA for the CDR3 is TGTGCCAGCAGCCTCCGAGGCAGTATTGGCGAGCAGTACTTC. As protein: CASSLRGSIGEQYF.

The chain combines TRBV2 with TRBJ2-5; D not resolved. Trimming shortened V by 3 bases and J by 6 bases, and 8 bases separated the two germline ends. CDR1 and CDR2 (germline): SNHLY, FYNNEI. This CDR3 has 12 amino acids. CDR3 in DNA: TGTGCCAGCAGTGAGCTTCAACAGACCCAGTACTTC. Translation gives CASSELQQTQYF. The full variable domain, rest sourced from reference TRBV2 and TRBJ2-5, is EPEVTQTPSHQVTQMGQEVILRCVPISNHLYFYWYRQILGQKVEFLVSFYNNEISEKSEIFDDQFSVERPDGSNFTLKIRSTKLEDSAMYFCASSELQQTQYFGPGTRLLVL.

The rearrangement uses TRBV7-2 and TRBJ2-3, with D possibly being TRBD1 (5 bases). The CDR3 sequence is 16 residues long. From germline, CDR1 is SGHTA and CDR2 FQGNSA. The V end lost 5 bases, the J end lost 5 bases, and 20 bases lay between the germline ends. Here the CDR3 DNA reads TGTGCCAGCAGCAGACCTAGGGGCTCAATAGGAGATACGCAGTATTTT. Its protein product is CASSRPRGSIGDTQYF.

The V and J genes are TRBV6-2 or TRBV6-3 and TRBJ2-3, with 12 positions matching TRBD2. The J segment lost 6 bases and the V segment lost 7 bases, leaving 5 bases of the junction unmatched. The CDR3 length is 14 residues. The germline V gene has CDR1 MNHEY and CDR2 SVGEGT. The CDR3 nucleotides are TGTGCCAGCAAGCGGACTAGCGGGATGGATACGCAGTATTTT. Its protein is CASKRTSGMDTQYF.

The chain is built from TRBV6-2 or TRBV6-3 and TRBJ2-4; D not resolved. The V gene lost 0 bases and the J gene lost 0 bases, with 9 bases spanning the gap. Germline V gives CDR1 MNHEY, CDR2 SVGEGT. CDR3 length equals 16 residues. The CDR3 is CASSYSWVVAKNIQYF. As DNA, the CDR3 is TGTGCCAGCAGTTACTCGTGGGTTGTAGCCAAAAACATTCAGTACTTC.

This clonotype was seen more than once but under ten times. The V and J genes are TRBV6-1 and TRBJ1-3; the match to TRBD1 covers 8 bases. J was trimmed by 2 bases and V by 6 bases; bases with no gene match: 6. This CDR3 spans 15 amino acids. Germline CDR1 reads MNHNS; CDR2 reads SASEGT. The CDR3 sequence is CASRPTQGAGNTIYF. The CDR3 coding sequence is TGTGCCAGCAGGCCAACACAGGGGGCTGGAAACACCATATATTTT.

This clonotype was detected a few times. The chain combines TRBV29-1 with TRBJ2-7; 7 nucleotides align to TRBD1. V lost 3 bases and J lost 6; bases outside the gene matches: 8. The CDR3 totals 13 residues. Germline V gene lookup returns CDR1 SQVTM and CDR2 ANQGSEA. Here the CDR3 DNA reads TGCAGCGTTGACCCGGGACAGACTGGCGAGCAGTACTTC. It yields the protein CSVDPGQTGEQYF.

This clonotype was observed a few times. The chain combines TRBV3-1 with TRBJ1-1; TRBD1 agrees at 8 bases. Germline V gives CDR1 LGHDT, CDR2 YNNKEL (reference sequence). The V and J ends lost 0 bases and 0 bases, in that order; junction bases with no gene match: 9. The CDR3 loop spans 18 amino acids. CDR3 sequence: CASSQDRRLQGVNTEAFF. The CDR3 bases are TGTGCCAGCAGCCAAGATAGGCGGCTACAGGGGGTGAACACTGAAGCTTTCTTT.